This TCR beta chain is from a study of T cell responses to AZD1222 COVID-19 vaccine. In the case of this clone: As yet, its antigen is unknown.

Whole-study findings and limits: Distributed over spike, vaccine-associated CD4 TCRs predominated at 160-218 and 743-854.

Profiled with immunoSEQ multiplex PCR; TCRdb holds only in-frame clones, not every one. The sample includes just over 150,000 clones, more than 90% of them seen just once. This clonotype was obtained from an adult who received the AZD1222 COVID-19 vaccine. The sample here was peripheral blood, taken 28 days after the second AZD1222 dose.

CDR3 coding DNA: TGTGCCACGCGTAGGGGTTTCAATTCACCCCTCCACTTT. It translates to CATRRGFNSPLHF. The chain links TRBV19 to TRBJ1-6; weak D call: TRBD1 (5 bases). Germline values: CDR1 LNHDA, CDR2 SQIVND (reference sequence). The CDR3 sequence is 13 residues long. Trimming stripped 10 bases from V and 7 bases from J, with 14 bases between.